The sequence of this T cell receptor beta chain was determined in a study of T cell clusters in autoimmune cytopenias. Study observations and caveats: Exclusive TRB clusters were about 2.9-fold more numerous in healthy donors than in active autoimmune hepatitis. The cluster-lack signature was not seen for secondary cytopenia versus chronic lymphocytic leukemia.

CDR3 length: 16 residues. CDR1 and CDR2 (germline): GTSNPN, SVGIG (reference sequence). TRB rearrangements were amplified by touch-down multiplex PCR with mixed TRB-A/B primers. From its re-call of the multiplex PCR reads, TCRdb lists each CDR3 protein once, without DNA. Recorded for this sample: 8,000 to 10,000 distinct CDR3 sequences. Considering frequency, this clonotype is medium-sized. Its antigen is as yet unknown. Each sample's input was roughly 250 ng genomic DNA, roughly 38,000 genome equivalents. This sequence joins TRBV30 and TRBJ1-6; TCRdb proposes TRBD1, but this gene call is untestable without DNA. This TCR was sampled from a human donor with an autoimmune cytopenia or autoimmune hepatitis (not recorded which). The sample comprised peripheral blood. The CDR3 is CAWTFLGTTYNSPLHF.